This TCR beta chain derives from a study of memory CD4+ T cells and cytomegalovirus serostatus (dated by TCRdb to between 2019 and 2020). Regarding the study in general: The cohort included approximately 35 healthy adults from Belgium, of whom 9 were CMV seropositive and about 25 were CMV seronegative. To replicate a published TCR-based CMV serostatus classifier, the researchers sequenced the CD4+ memory TCRbeta repertoires of a Belgian cohort whose cytomegalovirus serostatus was known.

Of note for this clone: Its antigen target is currently unknown. The input lacks base qualities; no much larger clone sits a single base away.

The research as a whole found: Unlike the original study, which covered naive and memory CD4+ and CD8+ populations, the Belgian study sequenced only CD4+CD45RO+ memory cells. Results were interpreted as suggesting that the CMV-associated TCR signature is largely present in the CD4+ memory repertoire. For CMV serostatus prediction, a median bootstrapped AUC of 0.95 was reached with the original framework, and a median bootstrapped AUC of about 0.91 was reached with a US-trained random forest. A median bootstrapped AUC of around 0.94 with a 95% CI of 0.76-1.00 was achieved on the Belgian cohort by the original-framework classifier. Of around 160 previously reported CMV-associated TCRbeta sequences, 60 to 85 appeared in the CD4+ memory repertoires, each in one to five individuals.

Genomic DNA was extracted from sorted cells with the Quick-DNA Microprep Kit. Amplification of TCRbeta DNA was done with the immunoSEQ hsTCRbeta kit, following the protocol from the manufacturer. TCRbeta libraries were sequenced on an Illumina MiSeq instrument. The original pipeline was this. Removing out-of-frame sequences left 2,204,828 distinct TCRbeta sequences, an average of around 67,000 per individual. Each individual was scored using the number of 150 to 200 previously reported CMV-associated TCRbeta sequences that the individual carried and the total number of productive distinct TCRbeta sequences. A beta-binomial model was reimplemented in Python, and scikit-learn random forests with default parameters were trained on US cohort data. Classifier performance on the Belgian cohort was reported as the median AUC with percentile confidence intervals calculated over 10,000 bootstrap iterations. TCRdb re-hosts the immuneACCESS table, in-frame sequences only. Its copies lack some clones; in the studies checked, an unresolved V gene accounts for under half of them, and the cause for the rest is not known. V, J and clone size reflect that table, while D and trimming were determined from the DNA. For this sample there are tens of thousands of clones; roughly four fifths appear just once. The ten largest clonotypes hold around 1.6% of the sample.

From a lookup of the germline V gene, CDR1 and CDR2 are SGHTA and FQGNSA. The CDR3 numbers 16 residues from cysteine through phenylalanine. The sequence is cut down to CDR3 DNA, 48 bases in frame from base 1. V and J are trimmed by 6 bases and 1 base, and the gene matches miss 10 bases of the junction. A FACSAria II was used to sort memory CD4+ T cells, defined as single viable CD3+CD4+CD8-CD45RO+ cells. CMV serostatus was assessed using a Roche Elecsys assay, by which serum IgG against CMV pp150, pp28, p38 and p52 was detected. After the samples were thawed, total CD4+ T cells were enriched through positive selection using CD4 magnetic microbeads. The samples came from a separate study whose specific focus was interrogating the CD4+ T cell memory repertoire. Peripheral blood mononuclear cells were isolated and cryopreserved following standard operating procedures; serum was stored at -80 °C. The staining used CD3-PerCP (BW264/56), CD4-APC (RPA-T4), CD45RO-PE (UCHT1) and CD8-Pacific Orange (3B5) antibodies, and Sytox blue was used to exclude non-viable cells.

This clonotype was sampled from an adult in good health and CMV-seronegative. The chain is made from TRBV7-2 and TRBJ2-7, with 9 middle bases fitting TRBD1. Sample: memory CD4+ T cells from blood. The DNA is as follows: TGTGCCAGCAGAACACAGGGGGCGTATGGTTCCTACGAGCAGTACTTC. The translation is CASRTQGAYGSYEQYF.